This T cell receptor (beta chain) was sequenced for a study of T cell responses to AZD1222 COVID-19 vaccine. To note about this clone: No antigen is known for it.

The assay was immunoSEQ multiplex PCR, and TCRdb's table has in-frame clones only and misses some. The sample carries 25,000 to 35,000 clones, about 93% recorded once. Study-wide results and caveats: Among the donors, most were white British and more were female, and clonal diversity was possibly underestimated. Baseline seropositivity occurred in only a handful of AZD1222 recipients. A reported finding is that nearly half of spike-specific TCRs target unmutated variant regions. Researchers took repertoire samples only after the peak T cell response had come.

Looked up from germline, CDR1 is SGHRS and CDR2 is YFSETQ. The length of the CDR3 is 11 residues. V was clipped by 4 bases and J by 7 bases, with 6 bases between them. The chain couples TRBV5-1 to TRBJ2-1; D not resolved. The sequence was collected from an adult in good health. Sequencing was performed on peripheral blood, taken on day 0 of AZD1222 vaccination. CDR3 DNA: TGCGCCAGCAGCGATTTTAATGAGCAGTTCTTC. It yields the protein CASSDFNEQFF.